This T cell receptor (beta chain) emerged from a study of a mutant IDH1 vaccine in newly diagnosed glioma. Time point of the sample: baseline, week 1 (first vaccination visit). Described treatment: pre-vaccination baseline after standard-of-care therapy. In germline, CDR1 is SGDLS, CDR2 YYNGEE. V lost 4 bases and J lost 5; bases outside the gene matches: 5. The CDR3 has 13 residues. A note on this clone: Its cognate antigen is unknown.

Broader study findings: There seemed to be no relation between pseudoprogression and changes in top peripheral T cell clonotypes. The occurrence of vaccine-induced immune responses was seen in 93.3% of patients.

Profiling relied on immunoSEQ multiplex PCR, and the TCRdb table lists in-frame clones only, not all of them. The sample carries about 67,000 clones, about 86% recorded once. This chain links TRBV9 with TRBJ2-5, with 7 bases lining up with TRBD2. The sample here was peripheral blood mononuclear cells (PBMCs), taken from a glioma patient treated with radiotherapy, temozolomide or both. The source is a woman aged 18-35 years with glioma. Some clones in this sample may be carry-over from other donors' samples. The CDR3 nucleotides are TGTGCCAGCAGCCTCAACGGGGGGGAGACCCAGTACTTC. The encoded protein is CASSLNGGETQYF.